A selection of T cell receptor beta chains follows, all from one sample in a study of long-term antiretroviral therapy in people with HIV. Generated by immunoSEQ multiplex PCR, the TCRdb table keeps only in-frame clones and is missing some. This table has fewer than 30,000 clones, 65% to 85% appearing once. The specimen was unsorted PBMCs, collected 3 years after starting antiretroviral therapy. The receptor source for this set is a man aged 35-49 years with HIV. The CDR3 runs from the conserved cysteine through the conserved F or W. The order of the fields is clone size, J gene, V gene, D gene, CDR3 DNA, CDR3 protein. A D gene is named only where the DNA matches it firmly. The size field is filled for only some rows; it gives once, few, many or a size class.

>NA|TRBJ2-7|TRBV6-5|TRBD2
TGTGCCAGCAGTTGGCGGGAGGAAGGAGAGCAGTACTTC
CASSWREEGEQYF
>NA|TRBJ2-3|TRBV7-9|TRBD2
TGTGCCAGCAGCTTGGGGGGGGATTGGTACACAGATACGCAGTATTTT
CASSLGGDWYTDTQYF
>NA|TRBJ1-2|TRBV27|NA
TGTGCCAGCAGTTCCCGCCAAGGAGGGGTCGCCTATGGCTACACCTTC
CASSSRQGGVAYGYTF
>NA|TRBJ2-3|TRBV5-1|NA
TGCGCCAGCAGCTTGGACGGCAGGGATACGCAGTATTTT
CASSLDGRDTQYF
>NA|TRBJ1-2|TRBV7-2|NA
TGTGCCAGCAGCGTGGACAGCCCCTATGGCTACACCTTC
CASSVDSPYGYTF
>NA|TRBJ2-5|TRBV29-1|NA
TGCAGCGTTGAAGATTACGGGGGTCGCCAAGAGACCCAGTACTTC
CSVEDYGGRQETQYF
>NA|TRBJ2-3|TRBV4-2|TRBD2
TGTGCCAGCAGTCCGACTAGCATCAGCACAGATACGCAGTATTTT
CASSPTSISTDTQYF
>NA|TRBJ2-7|TRBV7-8|NA
TGTGCCAGCAGCCCCCGCCTAGGGCCGGACGAGCAGTACTTC
CASSPRLGPDEQYF
>few|TRBJ1-2|TRBV27|NA
TGTGCCAGCAGCAAGCTACAGAGCCCCTATGGCTACACCTTC
CASSKLQSPYGYTF
>NA|TRBJ1-2|TRBV7-2|NA
TGTGCCAGCAGCTTACCCACGCAATATGGCTACACCTTC
CASSLPTQYGYTF
>NA|TRBJ2-7|TRBV6-1|TRBD1
TGTGTCAGCAGCACCGGGACAGTCTCCTACGAGCAGTACTTC
CVSSTGTVSYEQYF
>NA|TRBJ1-1|TRBV11-2|NA
TGTGCCAGCGGGGGGGGTACTGAAGCTTTCTTT
CASGGGTEAFF
>NA|TRBJ1-2|TRBV19|TRBD1
TGTGCCACCTCGAGGGGACAGGGCCCTGGCTACACCTTC
CATSRGQGPGYTF
>once|TRBJ2-3|TRBV5-4|NA
TGTGCCAGCAGCCCCACACCGGATACGCAGTATTTT
CASSPTPDTQYF
>few|TRBJ1-2|TRBV7-9|NA
TGTGCCAGCAGCCCGGGACGGTCCGAAGGCTACACCTTC
CASSPGRSEGYTF
>NA|TRBJ2-1|TRBV19|NA
TGTGCCAGTAATGGCAGGCCCCTCAATGAGCAGTTCTTC
CASNGRPLNEQFF
>NA|TRBJ1-2|TRBV7-6|TRBD1
TGTGCCAGCAGCTTCGGGACAGATTATGGCTACACCTTC
CASSFGTDYGYTF
>NA|TRBJ1-2|TRBV5-8|NA
TGTGCCAGCAGCTTGCTCCACAGCGGGTTCAACTATGGCTACACCTTC
CASSLLHSGFNYGYTF
>few|TRBJ1-6|TRBV13|NA
TGTGCCAGCAGATTAGGGCAGGTTTCCAATTCACCCCTCCACTTT
CASRLGQVSNSPLHF
>NA|TRBJ1-1|TRBV7-2|NA
TGTGCCAGCAGCTTTGGTAGGGAGAGGGCTTTCTTT
CASSFGRERAFF
>NA|TRBJ1-2|TRBV11-2|NA
TGTGCCAGCAGTCTAGGGGGGCGCGACTATGGCTACACCTTC
CASSLGGRDYGYTF
>NA|TRBJ2-2|TRBV7-6|TRBD2
TGTGCCAGCAGCCTCCTTTGGGGGGGAACCGGGGAGCTGTTTTTT
CASSLLWGGTGELFF
>NA|TRBJ2-1|TRBV15|TRBD2
TGTGCCACCAGCAGAGATCGGGCTAGCGGACTCTCCTACAATGAGCAGTTCTTC
CATSRDRASGLSYNEQFF